Listed here is a single T cell receptor (beta chain). Each CDR3 protein gets one entry after TCRdb re-called the PCR reads with MiXCR. The profile shows fewer than 100,000 distinct CDR3 sequences, 51% of them singletons. This specimen belongs to a study of CDR3 diversity in severe acne. The origin of this receptor is a male donor in good health, without acne. Sample: blood.

DNA for the CDR3: TGTGCCAGCAGCCCACCGGGACAGCTCCTGAACACTGAAGCTTTCTTT. Amino acids: CASSPPGQLLNTEAFF. The chain has TRBV7-9 and TRBJ1-1; TRBD1 aligns across 7 bases. The CDR3 contains 16 residues. Germline loops: CDR1 SEHNR, CDR2 FQNEAQ (reference sequence). Trimming took 5 bases from V and 0 from J; bases not matched to a gene: 9.